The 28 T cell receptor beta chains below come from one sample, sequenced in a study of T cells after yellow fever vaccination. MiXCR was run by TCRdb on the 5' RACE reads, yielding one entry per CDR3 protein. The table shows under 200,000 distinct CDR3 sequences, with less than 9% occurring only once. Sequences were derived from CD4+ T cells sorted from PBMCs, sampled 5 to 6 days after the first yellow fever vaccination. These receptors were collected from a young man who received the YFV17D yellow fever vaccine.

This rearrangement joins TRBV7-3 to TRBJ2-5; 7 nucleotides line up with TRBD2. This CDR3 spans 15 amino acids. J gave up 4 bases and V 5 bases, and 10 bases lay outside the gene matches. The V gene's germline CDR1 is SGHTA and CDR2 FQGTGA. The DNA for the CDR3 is TGTGCCAGCAGCCCCAGGGCGGGGGACGGAGAGACCCAGTACTTC. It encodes CASSPRAGDGETQYF. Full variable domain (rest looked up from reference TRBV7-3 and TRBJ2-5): GAGVSQTPSNKVTEKGKYVELRCDPISGHTALYWYRQSLGQGPEFLIYFQGTGAADDSGLPNDRFFAVRPEGSVSTLKIQRTERGDSAVYLCASSPRAGDGETQYFGPGTRLLVL.

Here the CDR3 reads CASSLDGGLGYGYTF. In DNA, the CDR3 is TGTGCCAGCAGCTTAGATGGGGGCCTAGGGTATGGCTACACCTTC. The V call is TRBV7-9, the J call TRBJ1-2, with D perhaps matching TRBD1 (6 bases). Per germline, CDR1 SEHNR and CDR2 FQNEAQ (reference sequence). The V gene lost 1 base and the J gene lost 5 bases, with 14 bases spanning the gap. The CDR3 extends over 15 amino acids.

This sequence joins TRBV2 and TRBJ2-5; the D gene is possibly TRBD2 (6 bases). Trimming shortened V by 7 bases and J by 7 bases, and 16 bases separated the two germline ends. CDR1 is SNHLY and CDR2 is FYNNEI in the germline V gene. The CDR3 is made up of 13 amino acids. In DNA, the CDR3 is TGTGCCAGCAAGGGACTCCTAACGGGGACCCAGTACTTC. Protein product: CASKGLLTGTQYF.

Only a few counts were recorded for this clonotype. In DNA, the CDR3 is TGCAGTGCGGATGTGTCTGGGGGGGTCCCCTACAATGAGCAGTTCTTC. This codes for CSADVSGGVPYNEQFF. The chain recombines TRBV20-1 with TRBJ2-1; TRBD2 matches 7 bases. The CDR3 has 16 amino acids. Germline V gives CDR1 DFQATT, CDR2 SNEGSKA (reference sequence). Trimming took 6 bases from V and 2 from J; bases not matched to a gene: 13.

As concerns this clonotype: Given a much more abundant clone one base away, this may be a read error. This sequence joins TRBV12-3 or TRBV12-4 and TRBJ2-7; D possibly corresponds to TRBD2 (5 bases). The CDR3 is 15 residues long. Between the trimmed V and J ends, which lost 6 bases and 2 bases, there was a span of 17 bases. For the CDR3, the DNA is TGTGCCAGCAGCCCGCAGTCGGGGTCCCCCTACGAGCAGTACTTC. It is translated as CASSPQSGSPYEQYF.

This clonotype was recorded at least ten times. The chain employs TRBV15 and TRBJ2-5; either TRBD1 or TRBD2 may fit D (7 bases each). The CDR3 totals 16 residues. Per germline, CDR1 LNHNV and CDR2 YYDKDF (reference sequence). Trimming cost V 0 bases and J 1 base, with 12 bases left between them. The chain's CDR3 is CATSRDPGGGQETQYF. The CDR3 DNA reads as TGTGCCACCAGCAGAGATCCAGGGGGGGGCCAAGAGACCCAGTACTTC.

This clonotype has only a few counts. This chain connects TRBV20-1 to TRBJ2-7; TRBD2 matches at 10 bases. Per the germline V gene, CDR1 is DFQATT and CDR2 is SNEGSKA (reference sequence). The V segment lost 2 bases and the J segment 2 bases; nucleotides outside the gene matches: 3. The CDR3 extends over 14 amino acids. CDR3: CSARPGLAPYEQYF. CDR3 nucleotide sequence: TGCAGTGCTAGACCGGGACTAGCGCCCTACGAGCAGTACTTC.

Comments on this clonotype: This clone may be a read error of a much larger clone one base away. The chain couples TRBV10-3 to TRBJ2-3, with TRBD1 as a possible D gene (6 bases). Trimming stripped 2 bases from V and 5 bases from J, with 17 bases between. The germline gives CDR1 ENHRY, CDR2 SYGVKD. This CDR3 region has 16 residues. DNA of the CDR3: TGTGCCATCAGTGAGCCGGCAGGGGTTGAGAAAGATACGCAGTATTTT. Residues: CAISEPAGVEKDTQYF.

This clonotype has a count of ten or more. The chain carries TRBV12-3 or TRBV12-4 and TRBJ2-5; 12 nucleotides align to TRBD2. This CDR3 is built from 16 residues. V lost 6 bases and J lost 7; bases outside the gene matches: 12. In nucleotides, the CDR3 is TGTGCCAGCAGCAGGACTAGCGGGGCCCCTGGGGGGACCCAGTACTTC. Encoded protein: CASSRTSGAPGGTQYF.

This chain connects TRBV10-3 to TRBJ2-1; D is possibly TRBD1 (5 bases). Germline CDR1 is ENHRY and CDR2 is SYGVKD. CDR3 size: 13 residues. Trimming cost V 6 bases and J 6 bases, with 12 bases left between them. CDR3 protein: CAISQGYGNEQFF. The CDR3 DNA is TGTGCCATCAGCCAGGGTTACGGCAATGAGCAGTTCTTC.

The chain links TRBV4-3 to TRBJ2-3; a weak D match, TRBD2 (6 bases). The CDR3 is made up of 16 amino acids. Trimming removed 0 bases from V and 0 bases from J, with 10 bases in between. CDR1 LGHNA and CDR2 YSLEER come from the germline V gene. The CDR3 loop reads CASSQDWRGSTDTQYF. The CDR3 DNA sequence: TGCGCCAGCAGCCAAGATTGGCGGGGTAGCACAGATACGCAGTATTTT.

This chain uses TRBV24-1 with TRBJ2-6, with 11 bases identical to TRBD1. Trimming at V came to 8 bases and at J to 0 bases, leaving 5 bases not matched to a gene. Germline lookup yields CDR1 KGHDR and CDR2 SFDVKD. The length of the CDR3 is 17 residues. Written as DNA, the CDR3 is TGTGCCACCACTGGACAGGGGGCTTTCTCTGGGGCCAACGTCCTGACTTTC. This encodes CATTGQGAFSGANVLTF.

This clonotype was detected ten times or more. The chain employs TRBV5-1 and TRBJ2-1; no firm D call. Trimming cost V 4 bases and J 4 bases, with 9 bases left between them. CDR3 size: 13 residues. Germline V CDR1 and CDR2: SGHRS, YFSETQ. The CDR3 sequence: CASSNRTYNEQFF. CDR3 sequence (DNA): TGCGCCAGCAGCAACCGGACGTACAATGAGCAGTTCTTC.

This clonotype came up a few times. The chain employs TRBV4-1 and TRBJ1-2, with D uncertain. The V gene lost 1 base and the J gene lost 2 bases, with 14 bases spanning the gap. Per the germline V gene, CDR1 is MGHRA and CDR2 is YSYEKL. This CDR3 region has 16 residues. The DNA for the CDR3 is TGCGCCAGCAGCCAAGTTGGCACGGGGAAGAACTATGGCTACACCTTC. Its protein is CASSQVGTGKNYGYTF.

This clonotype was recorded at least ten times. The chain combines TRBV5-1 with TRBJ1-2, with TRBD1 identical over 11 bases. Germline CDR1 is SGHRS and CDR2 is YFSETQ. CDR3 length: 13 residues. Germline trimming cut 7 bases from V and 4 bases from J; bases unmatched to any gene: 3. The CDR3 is CASGTGGSYGYTF. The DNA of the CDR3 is TGCGCCAGCGGGACAGGGGGATCCTATGGCTACACCTTC.

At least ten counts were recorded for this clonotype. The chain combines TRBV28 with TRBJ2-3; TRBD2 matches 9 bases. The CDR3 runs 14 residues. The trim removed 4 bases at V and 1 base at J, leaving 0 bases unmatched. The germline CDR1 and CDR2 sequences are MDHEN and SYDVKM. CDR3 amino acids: CASSWTSGTDTQYF. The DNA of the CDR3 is TGTGCCAGCAGTTGGACTAGCGGCACAGATACGCAGTATTTT.

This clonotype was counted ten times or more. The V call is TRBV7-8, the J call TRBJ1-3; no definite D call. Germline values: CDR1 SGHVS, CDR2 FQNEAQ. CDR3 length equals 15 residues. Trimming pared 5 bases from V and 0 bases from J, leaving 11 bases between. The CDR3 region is CASSAGSLSGNTIYF. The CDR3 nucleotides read TGTGCCAGCAGCGCGGGTTCCCTCTCTGGAAACACCATATATTTT.

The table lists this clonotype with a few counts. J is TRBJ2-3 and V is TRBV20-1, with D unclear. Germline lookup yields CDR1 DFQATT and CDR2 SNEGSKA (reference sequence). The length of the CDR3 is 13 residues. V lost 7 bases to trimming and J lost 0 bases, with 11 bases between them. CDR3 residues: CSGTIPSTDTQYF. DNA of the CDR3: TGCAGTGGTACGATCCCTAGCACAGATACGCAGTATTTT.

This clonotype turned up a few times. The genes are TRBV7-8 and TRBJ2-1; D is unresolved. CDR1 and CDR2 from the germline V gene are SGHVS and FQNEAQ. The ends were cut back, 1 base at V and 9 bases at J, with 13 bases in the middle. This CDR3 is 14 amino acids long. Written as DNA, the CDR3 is TGTGCCAGCAGCTTAGACCCCGGGTATGGTGAGCAGTTCTTC. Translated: CASSLDPGYGEQFF.

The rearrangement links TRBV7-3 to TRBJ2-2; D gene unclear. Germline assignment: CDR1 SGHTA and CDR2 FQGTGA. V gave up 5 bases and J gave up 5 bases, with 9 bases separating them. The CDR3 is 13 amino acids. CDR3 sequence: CASSPSATGELFF. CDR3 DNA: TGTGCCAGCAGCCCCAGCGCGACCGGGGAGCTGTTTTTT. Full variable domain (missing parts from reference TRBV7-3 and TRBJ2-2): GAGVSQTPSNKVTEKGKYVELRCDPISGHTALYWYRQSLGQGPEFLIYFQGTGAADDSGLPNDRFFAVRPEGSVSTLKIQRTERGDSAVYLCASSPSATGELFFGEGSRLTVL.

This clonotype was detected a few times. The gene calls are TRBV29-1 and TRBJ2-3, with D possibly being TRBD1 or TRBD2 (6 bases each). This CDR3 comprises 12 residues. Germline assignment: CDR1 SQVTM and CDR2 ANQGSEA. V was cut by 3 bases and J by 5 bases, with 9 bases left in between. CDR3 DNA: TGCAGCGTTGAGAGGGGGGAAGATACGCAGTATTTT. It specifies CSVERGEDTQYF.

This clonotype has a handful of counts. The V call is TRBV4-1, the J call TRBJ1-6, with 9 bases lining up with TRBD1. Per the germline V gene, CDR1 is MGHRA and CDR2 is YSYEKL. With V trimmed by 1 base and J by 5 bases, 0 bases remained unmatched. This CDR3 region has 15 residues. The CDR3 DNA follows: TGCGCCAGCAGCCAAGGGACAGGGGATAATTCACCCCTCCACTTT. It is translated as CASSQGTGDNSPLHF.

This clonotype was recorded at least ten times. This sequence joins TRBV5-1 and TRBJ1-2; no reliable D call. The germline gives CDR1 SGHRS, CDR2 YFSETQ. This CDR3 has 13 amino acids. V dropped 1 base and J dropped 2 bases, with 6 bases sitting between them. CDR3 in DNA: TGCGCCAGCAGCTTGCAAGGAAACTATGGCTACACCTTC. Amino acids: CASSLQGNYGYTF. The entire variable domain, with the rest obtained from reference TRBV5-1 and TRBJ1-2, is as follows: KAGVTQTPRYLIKTRGQQVTLSCSPISGHRSVSWYQQTPGQGLQFLFEYFSETQRNKGNFPGRFSGRQFSNSRSEMNVSTLELGDSALYLCASSLQGNYGYTFGSGTRLTVV.

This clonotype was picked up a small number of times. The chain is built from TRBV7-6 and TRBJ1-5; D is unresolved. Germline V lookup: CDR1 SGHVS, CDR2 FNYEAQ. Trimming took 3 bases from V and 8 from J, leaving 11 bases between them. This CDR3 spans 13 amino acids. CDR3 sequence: CASSFRPLEPQHF. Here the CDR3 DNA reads TGTGCCAGCAGCTTTCGACCCCTGGAGCCCCAGCATTTT.

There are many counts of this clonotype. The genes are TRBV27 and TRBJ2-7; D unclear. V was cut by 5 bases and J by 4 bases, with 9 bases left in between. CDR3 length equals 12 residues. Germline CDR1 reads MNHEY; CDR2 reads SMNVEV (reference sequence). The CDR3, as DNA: TGTGCCAGCAGTGGCCCGGATTACGAGCAGTACTTC. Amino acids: CASSGPDYEQYF.

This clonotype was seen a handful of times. This chain's CDR3 is CATSSPPPGQGTELKQYF. In nucleotides, the CDR3 is TGTGCCACCAGCTCTCCCCCCCCTGGACAGGGGACCGAGTTGAAGCAGTATTTT. The chain uses TRBV15 and TRBJ2-3; 9 bases are a match to TRBD1. The length of the CDR3 is 18 residues. The V and J ends lost 5 bases and 11 bases, in that order; junction bases with no gene match: 23. Germline V gene sequence: CDR1 LNHNV, CDR2 YYDKDF (reference sequence). The complete variable domain, with remaining parts taken from reference TRBV15 and TRBJ2-3, reads DAMVIQNPRYQVTQFGKPVTLSCSQTLNHNVMYWYQQKSSQAPKLLFHYYDKDFNNEADTPDNFQSRRPNTSFCFLDIRSPGLGDTAMYLCATSSPPPGQGTELKQYFGPGTRLTVL.

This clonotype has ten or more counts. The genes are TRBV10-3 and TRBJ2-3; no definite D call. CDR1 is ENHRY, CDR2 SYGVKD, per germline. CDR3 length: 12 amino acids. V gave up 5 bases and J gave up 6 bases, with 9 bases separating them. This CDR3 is CAISRSLDTQYF. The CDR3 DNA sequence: TGTGCCATCAGTAGAAGTTTGGATACGCAGTATTTT.

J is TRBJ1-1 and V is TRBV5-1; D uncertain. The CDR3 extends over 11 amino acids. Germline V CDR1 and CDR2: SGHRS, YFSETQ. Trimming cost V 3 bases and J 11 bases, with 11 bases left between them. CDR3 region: CASSYPPRAFF. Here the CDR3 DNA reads TGCGCCAGCAGCTATCCCCCGAGGGCTTTCTTT.